This T cell receptor beta chain stems from a study of radiotherapy plus CTLA-4 blockade in lung cancer. As for the study in general: Objective responses occurred in about 17% of patients; roughly 31% had disease control.

Study-wide points: Blood saw expansion of tumor-derived TCR clones after radiotherapy plus ipilimumab. Interferon-beta, together with early blood T cell clone dynamics, reportedly best predicted response.

The study treated chemo-refractory metastatic non-small-cell lung cancer patients with focal radiation plus ipilimumab CTLA-4 blockade. Data came from immunoSEQ multiplex PCR; TCRdb stores just in-frame clones and leaves some out. The repertoire holds roughly 100,000 clones, approximately 78% seen once, with around 3.6% in the top ten. In regard to this clone: Its antigen is as yet unknown.

Germline values: CDR1 MNHEY, CDR2 SMNVEV (reference sequence). There are 15 residues in the CDR3. Trimming removed 3 bases from V and 4 bases from J; junction bases left unmatched: 5. Sequencing used peripheral blood, obtained from a patient treated with radiotherapy plus ipilimumab. The V and J genes are TRBV27 and TRBJ2-2, with 7 bases that match TRBD2. The origin of this receptor is a human donor with non-small cell lung cancer who had a partial response to radiotherapy plus ipilimumab. CDR3 nucleotides: TGTGCCAGCAGTTTTGGCGGGAGCGTCACCGGGGAGCTGTTTTTT. It translates to CASSFGGSVTGELFF.